The rows below give T cell receptor beta chains drawn from one sample of a study of T cell repertoires in cytomegalovirus infection. TCRdb fed the reads into MiXCR, producing one record per CDR3 protein. Here the sample spans about 310,000 distinct CDR3 sequences, under 20% being singletons. The sequenced material came from PBMCs. Every receptor here comes from a human donor in good health (CMV status not recorded). Some clones in this sample may be carry-over from other donors' samples. CDR3s include the opening cysteine and the closing phenylalanine or tryptophan. A D gene is named only where the DNA matches it firmly. Expanded clones are given a class, and other clones once, few, many or no size at all.

few	TRBV14	TRBJ2-5	-	TGTGCCAGCAGCCAAGTGGGACACTCTCAAGAGACCCAGTACTTC	CASSQVGHSQETQYF
few	TRBV20-1	TRBJ1-6	TRBD1	TGCAGTGCTCCTGGACAGGGGGATAATTCACCCCTCCACTTT	CSAPGQGDNSPLHF
-	TRBV14	TRBJ2-7	-	TGTGCCAGCAGCCAACTACAGGGAACCTACGAGCAGTACTTC	CASSQLQGTYEQYF
few	TRBV20-1	TRBJ1-2	-	TGCAGTGCTAGACAGTCGGAATACTATGGCTACACCTTC	CSARQSEYYGYTF
once	TRBV2	TRBJ1-5	-	TGTGCCAGCAGTGAAGGGGGGCTTGTACTTCAGCCCCAGCATTTT	CASSEGGLVLQPQHF
-	TRBV20-1	TRBJ1-1	-	TGCAGTGCTAACAGGGCTGGTACTGAAGCTTTCTTT	CSANRAGTEAFF
-	TRBV4-1	TRBJ2-7	-	TGCGCCAGCAGCCAAGGCGTGGGGGTCTACGAGCAGTACTTC	CASSQGVGVYEQYF
few	TRBV27	TRBJ1-1	-	TGTGCCAGTCGGGACCCTAACATGAACACTGAAGCTTTCTTT	CASRDPNMNTEAFF
-	TRBV7-2	TRBJ2-2	-	TGTGCCAGCAGCTTCACGAACACCGGGGAGCTGTTTTTT	CASSFTNTGELFF
few	TRBV7-9	TRBJ1-2	-	TGTGCCAGCAGCATCCGGGACATCGGCCTCTCTGGTGGCTACACCTTC	CASSIRDIGLSGGYTF
few	TRBV28	TRBJ1-1	-	TGTGCCAGCACAGCCTCTGGGTTACAGAGGAACACTGAAGCTTTCTTT	CASTASGLQRNTEAFF
-	TRBV24-1	TRBJ2-3	-	TGTGCCACCAGTCAGTCCTCCCGCACAGATACGCAGTATTTT	CATSQSSRTDTQYF
few	TRBV15	TRBJ1-1	-	TGTGCCACCAGCAGAGATCGGGGTAACACTGAAGCTTTCTTT	CATSRDRGNTEAFF
few	TRBV12-5	TRBJ2-3	-	TGTGCTAGTGGTTCCCTCGCCCGGGCAGGGATCGCGACAGATACGCAGTATTTT	CASGSLARAGIATDTQYF
many	TRBV7-6	TRBJ1-1	TRBD1	TGTGCCAGCAGCTCCCGACAGGGGGCCCTGAACACTGAAGCTTTCTTT	CASSSRQGALNTEAFF
few	TRBV6-6	TRBJ2-7	TRBD1	TGTGCCAGCAGAACCGGGACAGCTTTGCCCTACGAGCAGTACTTC	CASRTGTALPYEQYF
many	TRBV12-3/TRBV12-4	TRBJ2-1	TRBD2	TGTGCCAGCAGCCCAGGGACTAGCGGGGGGTTTTACAATGAGCAGTTCTTC	CASSPGTSGGFYNEQFF
many	TRBV10-3	TRBJ1-5	TRBD1	TGTGCCACGAAGGACCGGGACAGGGGCAATCAGCCCCAGCATTTT	CATKDRDRGNQPQHF
-	TRBV4-2	TRBJ2-7	-	TGTGCCAGCAGCCAAGATCGGGAAGGGCCCTACGAGCAGTACTTC	CASSQDREGPYEQYF
-	TRBV20-1	TRBJ1-6	TRBD1	TGCAGTGCTAGAGGTGGACAGGGGCAAGAATATAATTCACCCCTCCACTTT	CSARGGQGQEYNSPLHF
few	TRBV4-3	TRBJ1-6	-	TGCGCCAGTACCGAGGGAGTCTATAATTCACCCCTCCACTTT	CASTEGVYNSPLHF
many	TRBV6-1	TRBJ2-5	TRBD2	TGTGCCAGCAGAACTACCCGGACTAGCGGGGGGGCCCTAGAGACCCAGTACTTC	CASRTTRTSGGALETQYF
few	TRBV20-1	TRBJ2-5	TRBD2	TGCAGTGCCGGGGGGGAGGGGGGCATCTTCCAAGAGACCCAGTACTTC	CSAGGEGGIFQETQYF
-	TRBV28	TRBJ1-5	-	TGTGCCAGCAGTTCAGAACAGGGTAGGACCCAGCATTTT	CASSSEQGRTQHF
-	TRBV6-1	TRBJ2-5	-	TGTGCCAGCACGTCCCTGCCAGAGACCCAGTACTTC	CASTSLPETQYF
-	TRBV28	TRBJ2-3	TRBD1	TGTGCCAGCAGTCTGGGACAGGGGAGCACAGATACGCAGTATTTT	CASSLGQGSTDTQYF
-	TRBV23-1	TRBJ2-7	-	TGCGCCAGCAGTTACGACACGGCTAGCTCCTACGAGCAGTACTTC	CASSYDTASSYEQYF
few	TRBV5-5	TRBJ1-1	-	TGTGCCAGCAGCTTGGGGCAGATCACTGAAGCTTTCTTT	CASSLGQITEAFF
-	TRBV28	TRBJ2-7	-	TGTGCCAGCACCTCTGGGTCCCTTCTCTACGAGCAGTACTTC	CASTSGSLLYEQYF
few	TRBV9	TRBJ1-6	-	TGTGCCAGCAGCGCCGGGACGGGGGGTTCACCCCTCCACTTT	CASSAGTGGSPLHF
few	TRBV27	TRBJ1-2	TRBD1	TGTGCCAGCAGTCCCGGGACAGGGGTCTACTATGGCTACACCTTC	CASSPGTGVYYGYTF
-	TRBV4-1	TRBJ2-3	TRBD2	TGCGCCAGCAGCCAAGGACTAGCCCTAAGCACAGATACGCAGTATTTT	CASSQGLALSTDTQYF
many	TRBV7-2	TRBJ1-1	-	TGTGCCAGCAGCGATACGAAACAGGGAGGTGAAGCTTTCTTT	CASSDTKQGGEAFF
-	TRBV12-3/TRBV12-4	TRBJ2-5	TRBD2	TGTGCCAGCAGCCCGAGGACTAGCGGGGGGGTGGAGACCCAGTACTTC	CASSPRTSGGVETQYF
many	TRBV20-1	TRBJ2-5	-	TGCAGTGCTAGAGTAGGAGCCTCCCCCCAAGAGACCCAGTACTTC	CSARVGASPQETQYF
many	TRBV7-2	TRBJ1-4	-	TGTGCCAGCAGCTTAAGTGGTATCGGAAATCTGGTCGGTGAAAAACTGTTTTTT	CASSLSGIGNLVGEKLFF
-	TRBV4-1	TRBJ1-6	-	TGCGCCAGCAGCCGTCAGGACTGGGGCGAGCTCAAGAATTCACCCCTCCACTTT	CASSRQDWGELKNSPLHF
many	TRBV28	TRBJ1-6	-	TGTGCCAGCAGTTTAGAATGGGTAGGGGACAATTCACCCCTCCACTTT	CASSLEWVGDNSPLHF